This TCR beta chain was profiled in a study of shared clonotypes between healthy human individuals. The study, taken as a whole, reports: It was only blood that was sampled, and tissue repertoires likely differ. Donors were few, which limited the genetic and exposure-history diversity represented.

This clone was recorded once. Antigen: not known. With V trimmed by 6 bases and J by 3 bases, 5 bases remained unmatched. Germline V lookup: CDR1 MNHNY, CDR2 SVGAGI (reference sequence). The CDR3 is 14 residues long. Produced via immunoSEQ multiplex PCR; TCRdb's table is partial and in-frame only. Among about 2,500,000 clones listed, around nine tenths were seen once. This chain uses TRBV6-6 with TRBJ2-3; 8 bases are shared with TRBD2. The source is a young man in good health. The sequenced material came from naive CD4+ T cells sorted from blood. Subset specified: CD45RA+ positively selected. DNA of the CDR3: TGTGCCAGCAGGGGAGCGGGGGCGACAGATACGCAGTATTTT. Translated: CASRGAGATDTQYF.